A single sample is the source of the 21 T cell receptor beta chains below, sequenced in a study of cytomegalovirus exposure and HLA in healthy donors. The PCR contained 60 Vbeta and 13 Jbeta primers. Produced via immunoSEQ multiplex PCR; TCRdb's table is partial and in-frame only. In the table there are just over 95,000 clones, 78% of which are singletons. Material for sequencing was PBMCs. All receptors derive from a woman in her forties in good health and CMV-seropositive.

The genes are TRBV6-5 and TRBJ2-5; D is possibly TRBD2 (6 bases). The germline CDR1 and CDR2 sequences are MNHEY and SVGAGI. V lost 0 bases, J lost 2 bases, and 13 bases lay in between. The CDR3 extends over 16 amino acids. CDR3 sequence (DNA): TGTGCCAGCAGTTACTCGTACCGGGAGCCTCAAGAGACCCAGTACTTC. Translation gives CASSYSYREPQETQYF.

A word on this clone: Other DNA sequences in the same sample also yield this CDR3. CDR3 sequence: CASSLLGLAGDYEQYF. The CDR3 nucleotides read TGTGCCAGCAGTTTATTGGGCCTAGCGGGAGACTACGAGCAGTACTTC. The chain combines TRBV28 with TRBJ2-7; 10 positions agree with TRBD2. V lost 1 base and J lost 3; bases outside the gene matches: 6. Per the germline V gene, CDR1 is MDHEN and CDR2 is SYDVKM. This CDR3 spans 16 amino acids.

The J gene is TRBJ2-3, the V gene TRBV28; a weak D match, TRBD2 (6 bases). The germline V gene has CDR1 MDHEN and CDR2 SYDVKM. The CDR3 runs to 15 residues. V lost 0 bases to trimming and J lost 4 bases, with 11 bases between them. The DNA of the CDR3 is TGTGCCAGCAGTTTATGGCCGGGCGGGGCAGATACGCAGTATTTT. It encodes CASSLWPGGADTQYF.

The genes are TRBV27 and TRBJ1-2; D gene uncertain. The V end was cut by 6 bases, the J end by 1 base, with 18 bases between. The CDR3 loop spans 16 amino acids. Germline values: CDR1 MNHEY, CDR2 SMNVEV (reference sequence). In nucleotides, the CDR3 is TGTGCCAGCAGCTACTTCGGAGGAATGGATAACTATGGCTACACCTTC. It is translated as CASSYFGGMDNYGYTF.

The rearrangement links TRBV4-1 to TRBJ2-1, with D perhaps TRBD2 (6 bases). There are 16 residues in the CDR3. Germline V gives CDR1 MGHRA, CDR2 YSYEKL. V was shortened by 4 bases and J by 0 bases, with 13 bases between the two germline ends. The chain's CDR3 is CASSPGPGSSYNEQFF. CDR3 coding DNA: TGCGCCAGCAGCCCGGGGCCCGGGAGCTCCTACAATGAGCAGTTCTTC.

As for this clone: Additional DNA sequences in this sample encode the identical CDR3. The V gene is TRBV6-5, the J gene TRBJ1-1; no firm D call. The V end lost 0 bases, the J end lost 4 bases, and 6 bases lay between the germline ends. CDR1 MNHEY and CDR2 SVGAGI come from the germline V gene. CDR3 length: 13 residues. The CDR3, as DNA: TGTGCCAGCAGTTACTCGCGGGGCACTGAAGCTTTCTTT. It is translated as CASSYSRGTEAFF.

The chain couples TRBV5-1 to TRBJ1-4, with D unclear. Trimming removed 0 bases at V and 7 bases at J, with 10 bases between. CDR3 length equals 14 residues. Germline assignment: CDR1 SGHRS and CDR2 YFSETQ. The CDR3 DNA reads TGCGCCAGCAGCTTGGCCGGGGTGGGTGAAAAACTGTTTTTT. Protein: CASSLAGVGEKLFF.

The CDR3 DNA reads as TGTGCCAGCAGCTTAGCGGGACACGCTGAAGCTTTCTTT. The encoded protein is CASSLAGHAEAFF. The chain uses TRBV7-9 and TRBJ1-1; D might be TRBD1 (6 bases). Germline CDR1 SEHNR, CDR2 FQNEAQ (reference sequence). The length of the CDR3 is 13 residues. V lost 0 bases and J 6 bases, leaving 8 bases between the germline ends.

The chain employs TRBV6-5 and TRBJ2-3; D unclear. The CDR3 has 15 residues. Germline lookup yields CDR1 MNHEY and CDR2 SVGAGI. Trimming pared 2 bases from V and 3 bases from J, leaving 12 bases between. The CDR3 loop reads CASSYAARPTDTQYF. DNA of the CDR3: TGTGCCAGCAGTTACGCGGCCCGACCGACAGATACGCAGTATTTT.

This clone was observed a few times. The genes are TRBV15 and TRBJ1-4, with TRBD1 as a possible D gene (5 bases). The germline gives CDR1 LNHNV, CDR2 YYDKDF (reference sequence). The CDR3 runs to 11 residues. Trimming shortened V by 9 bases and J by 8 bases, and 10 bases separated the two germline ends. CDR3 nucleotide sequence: TGTGCCACTGGACATTGGGAAAAACTGTTTTTT. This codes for CATGHWEKLFF.

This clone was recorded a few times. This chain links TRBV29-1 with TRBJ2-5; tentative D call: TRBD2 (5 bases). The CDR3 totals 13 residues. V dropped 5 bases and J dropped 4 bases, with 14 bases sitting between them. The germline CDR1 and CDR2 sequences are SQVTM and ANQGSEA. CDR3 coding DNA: TGCAGCGTTCATCATTTGGCGGGAGAGACCCAGTACTTC. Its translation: CSVHHLAGETQYF.

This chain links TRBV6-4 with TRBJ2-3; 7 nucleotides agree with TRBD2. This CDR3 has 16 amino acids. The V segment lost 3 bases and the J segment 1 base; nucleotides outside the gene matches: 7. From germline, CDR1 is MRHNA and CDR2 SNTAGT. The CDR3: CASSERAGPGTDTQYF. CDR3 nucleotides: TGTGCCAGCAGTGAGCGAGCGGGACCTGGCACAGATACGCAGTATTTT.

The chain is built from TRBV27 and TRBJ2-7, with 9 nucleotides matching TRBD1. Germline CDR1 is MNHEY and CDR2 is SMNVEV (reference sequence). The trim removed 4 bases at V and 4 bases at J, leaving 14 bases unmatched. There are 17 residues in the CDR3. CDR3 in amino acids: CASSSFRGQGRGYEQYF. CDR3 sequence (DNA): TGTGCCAGCAGTTCATTTCGGGGACAGGGTAGGGGGTACGAGCAGTACTTC.

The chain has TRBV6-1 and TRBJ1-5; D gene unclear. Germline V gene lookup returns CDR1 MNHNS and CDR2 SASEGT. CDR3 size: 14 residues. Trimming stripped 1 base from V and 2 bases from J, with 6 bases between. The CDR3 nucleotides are TGTGCCAGCAGTGAAGGCGGGGGCAATCAGCCCCAGCATTTT. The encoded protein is CASSEGGGNQPQHF.

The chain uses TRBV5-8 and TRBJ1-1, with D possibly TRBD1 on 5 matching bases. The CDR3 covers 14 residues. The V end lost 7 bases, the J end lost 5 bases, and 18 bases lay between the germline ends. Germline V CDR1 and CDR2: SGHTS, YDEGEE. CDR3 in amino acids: CASSLRQGRTEAFF. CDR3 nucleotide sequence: TGTGCCAGCTCCTTAAGGCAGGGTCGAACTGAAGCTTTCTTT. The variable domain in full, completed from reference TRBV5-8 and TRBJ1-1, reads EAGVTQSPTHLIKTRGQQATLRCSPISGHTSVYWYQQALGLGLQFLLWYDEGEERNRGNFPPRFSGRQFPNYSSELNVNALELEDSALYLCASSLRQGRTEAFFGQGTRLTVV.

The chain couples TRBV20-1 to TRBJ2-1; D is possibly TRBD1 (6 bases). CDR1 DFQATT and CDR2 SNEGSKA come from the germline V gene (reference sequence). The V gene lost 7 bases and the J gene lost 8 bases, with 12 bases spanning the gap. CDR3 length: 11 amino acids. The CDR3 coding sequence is TGCAGTGGAACAGGGAGAGATGAGCAGTTCTTC. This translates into CSGTGRDEQFF.

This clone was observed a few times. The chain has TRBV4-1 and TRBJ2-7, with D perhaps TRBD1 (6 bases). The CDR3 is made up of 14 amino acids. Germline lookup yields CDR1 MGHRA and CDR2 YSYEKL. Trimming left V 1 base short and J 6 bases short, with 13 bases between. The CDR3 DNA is TGCGCCAGCAGCCAAGGGAGCAGGGGCCCCGAGCAGTACTTC. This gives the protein CASSQGSRGPEQYF.

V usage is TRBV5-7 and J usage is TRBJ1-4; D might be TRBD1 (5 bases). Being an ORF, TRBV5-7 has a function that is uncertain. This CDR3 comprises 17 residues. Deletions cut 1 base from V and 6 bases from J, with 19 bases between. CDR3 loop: CASSLWGDASWDEKLFF. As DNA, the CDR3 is TGTGCCAGCAGCTTGTGGGGGGACGCTTCCTGGGATGAAAAACTGTTTTTT.

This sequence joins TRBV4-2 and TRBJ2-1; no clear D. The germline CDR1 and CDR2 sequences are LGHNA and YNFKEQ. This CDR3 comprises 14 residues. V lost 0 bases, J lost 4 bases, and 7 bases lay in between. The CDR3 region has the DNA TGTGCCAGCAGCCAAGATCAGGCTTACAATGAGCAGTTCTTC. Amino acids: CASSQDQAYNEQFF.

The CDR3: CASSLQGPPYEQYF. CDR3 sequence (DNA): TGCGCCAGCAGCTTACAGGGGCCGCCCTACGAGCAGTACTTC. This chain uses TRBV4-1 with TRBJ2-5, with 7 bases fitting TRBD1. The J call may be in error: the DNA end matches TRBJ2-7 better. The CDR3 has 14 residues. Germline V lookup: CDR1 MGHRA, CDR2 YSYEKL.

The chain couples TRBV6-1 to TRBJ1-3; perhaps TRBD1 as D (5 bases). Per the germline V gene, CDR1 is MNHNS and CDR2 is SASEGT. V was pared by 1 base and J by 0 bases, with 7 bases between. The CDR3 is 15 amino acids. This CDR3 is CASSEGTSSGNTIYF. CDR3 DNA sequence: TGTGCCAGCAGTGAAGGGACAAGCTCTGGAAACACCATATATTTT.